Below are 24 T cell receptor beta chains sequenced from a single sample in a study of T cell repertoires in cytomegalovirus infection. TCRdb reprocessed the reads via MiXCR and lists one record per CDR3 protein. The sample carries around 740,000 distinct CDR3 sequences, 35% to 45% recorded once. Material: PBMCs. These receptors all come from a human donor in good health (CMV status not recorded). Some clones in this sample may be carry-over from other donors' samples.

This clonotype came up a few times. This chain's CDR3 is CAIRKADEQYF. The CDR3 coding sequence is TGTGCCATCAGGAAAGCCGACGAGCAGTACTTC. V is TRBV10-3 and J is TRBJ2-7; D not resolved. The CDR3 is 11 amino acids. Deletions cut 6 bases from V and 5 bases from J, with 8 bases between. Germline loops: CDR1 ENHRY, CDR2 SYGVKD.

The gene calls are TRBV28 and TRBJ1-1; the D is unclear. Germline values: CDR1 MDHEN, CDR2 SYDVKM. The CDR3 is 15 residues long. V was pared by 4 bases and J by 6 bases, with 18 bases between. The CDR3: CASSSPGPRRAEAFF. The CDR3 nucleotides are TGTGCCAGCAGTTCCCCCGGGCCCCGGCGCGCTGAAGCTTTCTTT.

This clonotype was picked up a small number of times. V gene TRBV7-3 combines with J gene TRBJ2-1; TRBD2 agrees at 8 bases. The CDR3 is made up of 15 amino acids. Germline V gives CDR1 SGHTA, CDR2 FQGTGA. The V segment lost 5 bases and the J segment 8 bases; nucleotides outside the gene matches: 11. This chain's CDR3 is CASSPIGGGIDEQFF. The DNA of the CDR3 is TGTGCCAGCAGCCCGATCGGGGGGGGCATCGATGAGCAGTTCTTC.

This chain connects TRBV19 to TRBJ2-7; tentatively, D is TRBD1 (5 bases). Per the germline V gene, CDR1 is LNHDA and CDR2 is SQIVND (reference sequence). Trimming cost V 10 bases and J 5 bases, with 24 bases left between them. This CDR3 has 15 residues. CDR3 sequence: CATSNPGRAHHEQYF. CDR3 nucleotide sequence: TGTGCCACTTCCAACCCGGGCAGGGCCCACCACGAGCAGTACTTC.

The chain couples TRBV20-1 to TRBJ2-7; TRBD2 is a possible D gene (6 bases). This CDR3 comprises 13 residues. V was shortened by 4 bases and J by 6 bases, with 16 bases between the two germline ends. Germline loops: CDR1 DFQATT, CDR2 SNEGSKA (reference sequence). The CDR3 protein is CSATTPAGPEQYF. The CDR3 coding sequence is TGCAGTGCTACGACTCCAGCGGGTCCCGAGCAGTACTTC.

This clonotype was observed a handful of times. The V gene is TRBV28, the J gene TRBJ1-3, with D tentatively TRBD1 (5 bases). This CDR3 is 14 amino acids long. V was cut by 4 bases and J by 2 bases, with 9 bases left in between. The germline gives CDR1 MDHEN, CDR2 SYDVKM. CDR3 nucleotide sequence: TGTGCCAGCAGTTGGGACCTCCCTGGAAACACCATATATTTT. Its protein is CASSWDLPGNTIYF.

Worth noting for this clonotype: An end of the junction does not agree with germline; a read error may underlie this. This rearrangement joins TRBV3-1 to TRBJ2-1; 10 bases are a match to TRBD2. CDR3 size: 16 residues. Germline V gene lookup returns CDR1 LGHDT and CDR2 YNNKEL (reference sequence). The CDR3 DNA follows: TGTGCCAGCAGCCAAGAAGCTAGCGGGAGAGCTAATGAGCAGTTATTC. It is translated as CASSQEASGRANEQLF.

This clonotype was recorded a few times. DNA of the CDR3: TGTGCCACCAGCGAGACTCGTCTTGCCGATACGCAGTATTTT. This codes for CATSETRLADTQYF. The chain couples TRBV15 to TRBJ2-3; D remains ambiguous. This CDR3 contains 14 residues. In germline, CDR1 is LNHNV, CDR2 YYDKDF (reference sequence). V lost 5 bases and J 6 bases, leaving 15 bases between the germline ends.

The chain joins TRBV6-1 to TRBJ1-1; D ambiguous. The CDR3 totals 15 residues. Trimming shortened V by 1 base and J by 3 bases, and 12 bases separated the two germline ends. Germline V gene data show CDR1 as MNHNS and CDR2 as SASEGT. Here the CDR3 DNA reads TGTGCCAGCAGTGAAGGGACGTATATGGACACTGAAGCTTTCTTT. Amino acid sequence: CASSEGTYMDTEAFF.

This sequence joins TRBV6-5 and TRBJ1-4; tentative D call: TRBD1 (5 bases). Trimming pared 5 bases from V and 0 bases from J, leaving 13 bases between. Per germline, CDR1 MNHEY and CDR2 SVGAGI. The CDR3 has 16 amino acids. The CDR3 region is CASSSRVGATNEKLFF. The CDR3 DNA follows: TGTGCCAGCAGTAGCAGGGTTGGAGCAACTAATGAAAAACTGTTTTTT.

This clonotype has just a few counts. The genes are TRBV5-1 and TRBJ2-7; the D gene is possibly TRBD1 (5 bases). CDR1 is SGHRS, CDR2 YFSETQ, per germline. Trimming left V 2 bases short and J 2 bases short, with 11 bases between. This CDR3 comprises 14 residues. The CDR3 region has the DNA TGCGCCAGCAGCTTTCTAGACAGACCCTACGAGCAGTACTTC. Protein: CASSFLDRPYEQYF.

This clonotype has a handful of counts. The genes are TRBV12-3 or TRBV12-4 and TRBJ1-4, with no clear D. This CDR3 is 13 amino acids long. V lost 6 bases, J lost 7 bases, and 12 bases lay in between. This chain's CDR3 is CASSFSHIEKLFF. Here the CDR3 DNA reads TGTGCCAGCAGCTTCTCGCACATTGAAAAACTGTTTTTT.

This clonotype was seen just once. The V call is TRBV2, the J call TRBJ2-3; D not certain. V was clipped by 5 bases and J by 6 bases, with 12 bases between them. The CDR3 has 13 amino acids. Germline CDR1 and CDR2: SNHLY and FYNNEI. The CDR3 DNA follows: TGTGCCAGCAGTACGGCCCGTATGGATACGCAGTATTTT. Its translation is CASSTARMDTQYF.

Details on this clonotype: Relative to the germline gene, one junction end is altered; a read error may explain this. The chain couples TRBV7-2 to TRBJ2-7, with no clear D. Germline V gene lookup returns CDR1 SGHTA and CDR2 FQGNSA. This CDR3 is built from 16 residues. The DNA for the CDR3 is TGTGCCAGCAGCTTAGGGACCCCTTGGCAGTTCCACGAGCAGTCCTTC. Amino acids: CASSLGTPWQFHEQSF.

A single count supports this clonotype. The rearrangement joins TRBV12-3 or TRBV12-4 to TRBJ1-5, with 7 bases identical to TRBD1. The CDR3 consists of 15 residues. V shed 8 bases and J 7 bases; nucleotides not matched to a gene: 14. The CDR3 DNA reads TGTGCCAGCCAACCTCAGGGGGTGGGGGAACAGCCCCAGCATTTT. Its translation is CASQPQGVGEQPQHF.

A word on this clonotype: Relative to the germline gene, one junction end is altered; a read error may explain this. The chain joins TRBV20-1 to TRBJ1-2; D not resolved. The CDR3 loop spans 14 amino acids. Germline assignment: CDR1 DFQATT and CDR2 SNEGSKA (reference sequence). As DNA, the CDR3 is TGCAGTGCTCGAGACTTGAGGGTCGGCTATGGCTACACCTTC. Translating gives CSARDLRVGYGYTF.

The V gene is TRBV12-3 or TRBV12-4, the J gene TRBJ1-5; the D gene is possibly TRBD1 (5 bases). The length of the CDR3 is 14 residues. Trimming cost V 5 bases and J 2 bases, with 10 bases left between them. The CDR3 is CASSQGRGNQPQHF. The CDR3 coding sequence is TGTGCCAGCAGTCAGGGTAGGGGCAATCAGCCCCAGCATTTT.

The chain carries TRBV6-6 and TRBJ2-2; 8 bases are shared with TRBD2. This CDR3 has 16 residues. Trimming at V came to 5 bases and at J to 0 bases, leaving 5 bases not matched to a gene. Germline CDR1 is MNHNY and CDR2 is SVGAGI (reference sequence). For the CDR3, the DNA is TGTGCCAGCAGTGAGATACTAGCGGCGAACACCGGGGAGCTGTTTTTT. It is translated as CASSEILAANTGELFF.

This clonotype was found a few times. The gene calls are TRBV2 and TRBJ1-3, with D possibly matching TRBD1 (5 bases). CDR3 length: 11 residues. V gave up 8 bases and J gave up 7 bases, with 9 bases separating them. Germline CDR1 and CDR2: SNHLY and FYNNEI. CDR3 protein: CASRGVNTIYF. The CDR3 region has the DNA TGTGCCAGCCGGGGGGTTAACACCATATATTTT. Filled out from reference TRBV2 and TRBJ1-3, the complete variable domain reads EPEVTQTPSHQVTQMGQEVILRCVPISNHLYFYWYRQILGQKVEFLVSFYNNEISEKSEIFDDQFSVERPDGSNFTLKIRSTKLEDSAMYFCASRGVNTIYFGEGSWLTVV.

The V gene is TRBV27, the J gene TRBJ1-6; perhaps TRBD1 as D (5 bases). V dropped 6 bases and J dropped 0 bases, with 18 bases sitting between them. Germline lookup yields CDR1 MNHEY and CDR2 SMNVEV (reference sequence). The CDR3 totals 18 residues. The CDR3 nucleotides read TGTGCCAGCAGCCTCAGGGTCGGCGGTAGCTCCTATAATTCACCCCTCCACTTT. It encodes CASSLRVGGSSYNSPLHF.

This clonotype was counted between two and nine times. This sequence joins TRBV11-1 and TRBJ2-7; D is ambiguous. V was trimmed by 6 bases and J by 0 bases, leaving 15 bases between them. The CDR3 has 15 amino acids. The V gene's germline CDR1 is SGHAT and CDR2 FQDESV (reference sequence). In DNA, the CDR3 is TGTGCCAGCAGTCATGAGACGGTGTACTCCTACGAGCAGTACTTC. Translation gives CASSHETVYSYEQYF. The variable domain in full, with the rest retrieved from reference TRBV11-1 and TRBJ2-7, is EAEVAQSPRYKITEKSQAVAFWCDPISGHATLYWYRQILGQGPELLVQFQDESVVDDSQLPKDRFSAERLKGVDSTLKIQPAELGDSAMYLCASSHETVYSYEQYFGPGTRLTVT.

The table lists this clonotype with a few counts. This sequence joins TRBV12-3 or TRBV12-4 and TRBJ2-1, with TRBD1 identical over 7 bases. The CDR3 spans 15 residues. V shed 2 bases, J shed 5 bases, and the junction held 6 bases outside the gene matches. CDR3 sequence reads: CASSLWGTANNEQFF. The CDR3, as DNA: TGTGCCAGCAGTTTATGGGGGACAGCTAACAATGAGCAGTTCTTC.

The chain is built from TRBV19 and TRBJ1-2; 11 bases match TRBD1. The V segment lost 7 bases and the J segment 8 bases; nucleotides outside the gene matches: 3. CDR1 and CDR2 (germline): LNHDA, SQIVND (reference sequence). The CDR3 totals 12 residues. CDR3 region: CASTRTGGGYTF. CDR3 nucleotide sequence: TGTGCCAGTACCCGGACAGGGGGCGGCTACACCTTC.

This clonotype came up a few times. The V and J genes are TRBV4-1 and TRBJ1-1; a possible D gene is TRBD1 (6 bases). The CDR3 extends over 18 amino acids. V dropped 3 bases and J dropped 4 bases, with 24 bases sitting between them. CDR1 is MGHRA and CDR2 is YSYEKL in the germline V gene. The CDR3 region has the DNA TGCGCCAGCAGCCAGGAGGAACAGGGATCGGAAGGAGGCACTGAAGCTTTCTTT. This translates into CASSQEEQGSEGGTEAFF.